This is a list of T cell receptor beta chains from one sample in a study of T cell responses to AZD1222 COVID-19 vaccine. Assay used: immunoSEQ multiplex PCR; TCRdb lists only in-frame clones, some missing. The sample has approximately 100,000 clones, 87% seen once; the top ten hold about 10%. The sample consisted of peripheral blood, taken 28 days after the second AZD1222 dose. These TCRs come from an adult who received the AZD1222 COVID-19 vaccine. The CDR3 runs from the conserved cysteine through the conserved F or W. A D gene is named only where the DNA matches it firmly. Rows may omit the clone size; those that give it use once, few, many or a size class.

d_call	v_call	j_call	clone_size	cdr3_nt	cdr3_aa
TRBD1	TRBV10-3	TRBJ1-2	.	TGTGCCATCAGAATACGGGACAGCTATGGCTACACCTTC	CAIRIRDSYGYTF
TRBD2	TRBV5-1	TRBJ2-7	.	TGCGCCAGCAGCCGAGACCTGGGAGGGAACGAGCAGTACTTC	CASSRDLGGNEQYF
.	TRBV25-1	TRBJ1-2	.	TGTGCCAGCAGTGAAGCCGGTGGGTACGGCTATGGCTACACCTTC	CASSEAGGYGYGYTF
.	TRBV28	TRBJ1-1	.	TGTGCCAGCAGTTCCCCCGGGACTGAAGCTTTCTTT	CASSSPGTEAFF
.	TRBV7-9	TRBJ1-4	.	TGTGCCAGCAGCCGGACGGGGGGCGATGAAAAACTGTTTTTT	CASSRTGGDEKLFF
.	TRBV24-1	TRBJ2-3	.	.	CATSDFGPDRGTDTQYF
.	TRBV5-1	TRBJ2-5	.	TGCGCCAGCAGCTCGTCATCCGGGGGAAGAGAGACCCAGTACTTC	CASSSSSGGRETQYF
TRBD2	TRBV4-2	TRBJ2-1	.	TGTGCCAGCAGCCAAGCGACTAGCGGTGGCTTCAGCTCCTACAATGAGCAGTTCTTC	CASSQATSGGFSSYNEQFF
.	TRBV10-3	TRBJ2-7	few	TGTGCCATCAAGGGCCCCCCCGAGGGGGAGCAGTACTTC	CAIKGPPEGEQYF
TRBD1	TRBV18	TRBJ2-2	.	TGTGCCAGCTCACCTCAGGGGGTGGCGAACACCGGGGAGCTGTTTTTT	CASSPQGVANTGELFF
.	TRBV12-3/TRBV12-4	TRBJ2-3	.	TGTGCCAGCAGTTTAGCGGCGGCTCATACGCAGTATTTT	CASSLAAAHTQYF
TRBD1	TRBV30	TRBJ2-1	.	TGTGCCTGGAGTGGAATACAGGGGGCGAATGAGCAGTTCTTC	CAWSGIQGANEQFF
TRBD1	TRBV19	TRBJ1-5	once	TGTGCCAGTAGTATTCAGGGGGGAAGATTCGATCAGCCCCAGCATTTT	CASSIQGGRFDQPQHF
TRBD1	TRBV19	TRBJ2-2	.	TGTGCCAGCCAGGACAGGGCAGGCGCCGGGGAGCTGTTTTTT	CASQDRAGAGELFF
.	TRBV5-1	TRBJ1-2	.	TGCGCCAGCAGCTTGGCGCAGCCTAACTATGGCTACACCTTC	CASSLAQPNYGYTF
TRBD2	TRBV18	TRBJ2-7	once	TGTGCCAGCTCACCTTCTAGCGGGAGAATTTACGAGCAGTACTTC	CASSPSSGRIYEQYF
.	TRBV9	TRBJ2-5	.	TGTGCCAGCAGCGCTTCGCAAGAGACCCAGTACTTC	CASSASQETQYF
.	TRBV5-1	TRBJ2-7	.	TGCGCCAGCAGCTTGTTACACGGCTCCTACGAGCAGTACTTC	CASSLLHGSYEQYF
.	TRBV7-9	TRBJ1-1	.	TGTGCCAGCAGCTTAGGCGATAACACTGAAGCTTTCTTT	CASSLGDNTEAFF
.	TRBV30	TRBJ1-6	.	TGTGCCTGGAGTGTACTGAATTCACCCCTCCACTTT	CAWSVLNSPLHF
TRBD1	TRBV7-9	TRBJ1-1	.	TGTGCCAGCAGCCTCCCCGGGACAGGGAACACTGAAGCTTTCTTT	CASSLPGTGNTEAFF
TRBD2	TRBV9	TRBJ2-3	.	TGTGCCAGCAGCCCGACTAGCTCGTTATCGGATACGCAGTATTTT	CASSPTSSLSDTQYF
TRBD1	TRBV18	TRBJ2-4	.	TGTGCCAGCTCAGCGACAGGGGGAGGTTCCAAAAACATTCAGTACTTC	CASSATGGGSKNIQYF
.	TRBV9	TRBJ1-3	.	TGTGCCAGCAGCGTACGAGGGGGCACCATATATTTT	CASSVRGGTIYF
TRBD2	TRBV10-3	TRBJ2-3	.	TGTGCCATCAGTGCCTGGGCGGGGGGCGGCACAGATACGCAGTATTTT	CAISAWAGGGTDTQYF
TRBD1	TRBV11-2	TRBJ1-1	once	TGTGCCAGCAGCTGGGCGCTTGGGACAGGGGGCACTGAAGCTTTCTTT	CASSWALGTGGTEAFF
TRBD1	TRBV4-1	TRBJ1-5	.	TGCGCCAGCAGCCCGCTCATGGACAGGGGGCTCTTCAATCAGCCCCAGCATTTT	CASSPLMDRGLFNQPQHF
.	TRBV5-4	TRBJ1-2	.	TGTGCCAGCAGCCGCGAATTGGGGGCAGGGGATACGGGCTACACCTTC	CASSRELGAGDTGYTF
.	TRBV9	TRBJ1-4	.	TGTGCCAGCAGCGTCACAGGGTCTAATGAAAAACTGTTTTTT	CASSVTGSNEKLFF
TRBD1	TRBV29-1	TRBJ1-1	.	TGCAGCGTTGAACCGACAGGGTTGAACACTGAAGCTTTCTTT	CSVEPTGLNTEAFF
TRBD1	TRBV27	TRBJ1-2	.	TGTGCCAGCAGTTTACTGACACAGGGGTTAGATGGCTACACCTTC	CASSLLTQGLDGYTF
.	TRBV6-5	TRBJ2-1	.	TGTGCCAGCAGTTACCTCGTTCGGGAGCAGTTCTTC	CASSYLVREQFF
.	TRBV5-1	TRBJ2-7	.	TGCGCCAGCAGCGTGGCTCAGGGACAAGCCTACGAGCAGTACTTC	CASSVAQGQAYEQYF
TRBD1	TRBV5-4	TRBJ2-7	.	TGTGCCAGCAGCTTGAGAACAGGGGTCATAACCTACGAGCAGTACTTC	CASSLRTGVITYEQYF
.	TRBV7-6	TRBJ2-7	few	TGTGCCAGCAGCCACACTTACAATTCCTACGAGCAGTACTTC	CASSHTYNSYEQYF
TRBD1	TRBV25-1	TRBJ2-1	.	TGTGCCAGCAGTCCATGGGGGGGACAGGGGGTCAATGAGCAGTTCTTC	CASSPWGGQGVNEQFF
.	TRBV5-5	TRBJ2-5	.	TGTGCCAGCAGCCTGGGGCAGCTGGAGGAGACCCAGTACTTC	CASSLGQLEETQYF
TRBD1	TRBV6-4	TRBJ1-6	few	TGTGCCAGCCGGACAGGGGGAAATGTCGGTTCACCCCTCCACTTT	CASRTGGNVGSPLHF
.	TRBV6-5	TRBJ2-1	.	TGTGCCAGCAGTTACGGGGGCAATGAGCAGTTCTTC	CASSYGGNEQFF
.	TRBV4-1	TRBJ2-7	.	TGCGCCAGCAGCCTGCGGGACACGGGAGGCTACGAGCAGTACTTC	CASSLRDTGGYEQYF
TRBD2	TRBV5-1	TRBJ2-1	.	TGCGCCAGCAGTTACACCGGGACTAGCGGGGATCGGGGGTTCTTC	CASSYTGTSGDRGFF
.	TRBV11-2	TRBJ2-1	.	TGTGCCAGCAGCTTTTCCCTTACAGACCCTAGCTCCTACAATGAGCAGTTCTTC	CASSFSLTDPSSYNEQFF
TRBD1	TRBV6-4	TRBJ1-4	.	TGTGCCAGCAGGACAGGGGGCACTCCTACTAATGAAAAACTGTTTTTT	CASRTGGTPTNEKLFF
.	TRBV27	TRBJ1-4	.	TGTGCCAGAGGACCCGTGGACGGGGAGGAAAAACTGTTTTTT	CARGPVDGEEKLFF
.	TRBV6-5	TRBJ2-7	.	TGTGCCAGCCTGGACAGCGGGACCTACGAGCAGTACTTC	CASLDSGTYEQYF
.	TRBV12-3/TRBV12-4	TRBJ1-2	few	TGTGCCAGCAGATCGGACAAGAACTATGGCTACACCTTC	CASRSDKNYGYTF
.	TRBV7-2	TRBJ1-1	.	TGTGCCAGCAGCTTCTCCGCGGCTGAAGCTTTCTTT	CASSFSAAEAFF
.	TRBV28	TRBJ1-5	.	TGTGCCAGCAGTCCCCCCGGGGGGTCGGGGAATCAGCCCCAGCATTTT	CASSPPGGSGNQPQHF
.	TRBV19	TRBJ2-1	.	TGTGCCAGTAGTATGGAGTGTGCTCAGCACGGGCAGGGCTCCTACAATGAGCAGTTCTTC	CASSMECAQHGQGSYNEQFF
.	TRBV3-1/TRBV3-2	TRBJ1-6	.	TGTGCCAGCAGCCAAGCCTTGGGCACAAATTCACCCCTCCACTTT	CASSQALGTNSPLHF
.	TRBV4-1	TRBJ1-5	.	TGCGCCAGCAGCCAAGATGGGACCGGGGGCAATCAGCCCCAGCATTTT	CASSQDGTGGNQPQHF
.	TRBV5-1	TRBJ2-1	.	TGCGCCAGCAGCTTGGTGGGACAATACAATGAGCAGTTCTTC	CASSLVGQYNEQFF
TRBD1	TRBV19	TRBJ1-2	.	TGTGCCAGTAGCGAGGGACAGAGCTATGGCTACACCTTC	CASSEGQSYGYTF
.	TRBV5-1	TRBJ1-1	.	TGCGCCAGCAGCTCCCGGGGCGGGAACACTGAAGCTTTCTTT	CASSSRGGNTEAFF
.	TRBV14	TRBJ2-7	.	TGTGCCAGCAGCCAAGCGATCGCATCAGGCGTGTTCGAGCAGTACTTC	CASSQAIASGVFEQYF
.	TRBV7-2	TRBJ2-2	.	TGTGCCAGCAGCCTTCGGGAGCGACTGAACACCGGGGAGCTGTTTTTT	CASSLRERLNTGELFF
.	TRBV5-1	TRBJ1-6	.	TGCGCCAGCAGCCAGATAGCGGACTCCTATAATTCACCCCTCCACTTT	CASSQIADSYNSPLHF
.	TRBV15	TRBJ1-3	.	TGTGCCACCAGCAGAGATCCCCCCCTCTCTGGAAACACCATATATTTT	CATSRDPPLSGNTIYF
TRBD1	TRBV6-2/TRBV6-3	TRBJ1-1	.	TGTGCCAGCAGTTACAAACAGGGGACTGAATCTTTCTTT	CASSYKQGTESFF
.	TRBV27	TRBJ1-2	.	TGTGCCAGCAGTTTAGGTGGGACCTTCTATGGCTACACCTTC	CASSLGGTFYGYTF